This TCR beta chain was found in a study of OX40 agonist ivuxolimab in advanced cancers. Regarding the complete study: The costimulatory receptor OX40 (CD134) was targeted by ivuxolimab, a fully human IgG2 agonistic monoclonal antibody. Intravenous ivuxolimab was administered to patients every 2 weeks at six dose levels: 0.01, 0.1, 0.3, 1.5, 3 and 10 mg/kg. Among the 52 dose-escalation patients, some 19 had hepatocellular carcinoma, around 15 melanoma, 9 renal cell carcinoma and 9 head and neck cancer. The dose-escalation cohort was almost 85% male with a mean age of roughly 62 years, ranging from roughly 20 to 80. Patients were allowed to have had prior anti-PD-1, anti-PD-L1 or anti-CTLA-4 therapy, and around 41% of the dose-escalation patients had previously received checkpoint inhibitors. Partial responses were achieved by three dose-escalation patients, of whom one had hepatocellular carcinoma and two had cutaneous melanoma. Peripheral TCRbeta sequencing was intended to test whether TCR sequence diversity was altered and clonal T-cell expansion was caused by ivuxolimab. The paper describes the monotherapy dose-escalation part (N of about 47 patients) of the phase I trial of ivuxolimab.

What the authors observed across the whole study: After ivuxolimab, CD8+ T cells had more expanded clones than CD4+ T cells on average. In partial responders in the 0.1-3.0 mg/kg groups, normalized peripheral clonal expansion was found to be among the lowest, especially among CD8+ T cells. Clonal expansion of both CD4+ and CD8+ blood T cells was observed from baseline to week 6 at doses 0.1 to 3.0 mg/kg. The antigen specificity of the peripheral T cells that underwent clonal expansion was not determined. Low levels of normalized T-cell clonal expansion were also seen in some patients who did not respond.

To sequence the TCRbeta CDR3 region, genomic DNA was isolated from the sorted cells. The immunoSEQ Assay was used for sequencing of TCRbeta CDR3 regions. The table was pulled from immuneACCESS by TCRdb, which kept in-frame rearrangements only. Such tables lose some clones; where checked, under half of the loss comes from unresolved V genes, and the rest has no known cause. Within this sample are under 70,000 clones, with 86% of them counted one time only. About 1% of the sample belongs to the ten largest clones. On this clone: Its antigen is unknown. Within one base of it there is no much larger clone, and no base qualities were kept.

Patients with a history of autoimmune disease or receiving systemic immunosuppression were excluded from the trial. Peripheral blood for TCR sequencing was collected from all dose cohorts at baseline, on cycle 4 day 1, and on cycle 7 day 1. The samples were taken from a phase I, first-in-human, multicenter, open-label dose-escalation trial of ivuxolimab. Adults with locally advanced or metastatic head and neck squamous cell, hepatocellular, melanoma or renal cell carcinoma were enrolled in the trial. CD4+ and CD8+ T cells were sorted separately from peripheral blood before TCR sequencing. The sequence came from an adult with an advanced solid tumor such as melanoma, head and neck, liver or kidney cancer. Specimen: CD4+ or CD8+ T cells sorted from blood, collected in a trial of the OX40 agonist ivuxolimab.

The CDR3 is CASSMGPGRQETQYF. The DNA is as follows: TGTGCCAGTAGTATGGGGCCAGGGCGGCAAGAGACCCAGTACTTC. The chain was built from TRBV19 and TRBJ2-5; perhaps TRBD1 is the D gene, with 5 bases matching. CDR1 and CDR2 (LNHDA, SQIVND) derive from the germline V gene (reference sequence). The junction shows trimming of 3 bases on V and 2 bases on J, plus 13 bases between the germline ends. The CDR3 measures 15 amino acids from cysteine to phenylalanine. The entry retains the CDR3 DNA only, 45 bases that are in frame from base 1.